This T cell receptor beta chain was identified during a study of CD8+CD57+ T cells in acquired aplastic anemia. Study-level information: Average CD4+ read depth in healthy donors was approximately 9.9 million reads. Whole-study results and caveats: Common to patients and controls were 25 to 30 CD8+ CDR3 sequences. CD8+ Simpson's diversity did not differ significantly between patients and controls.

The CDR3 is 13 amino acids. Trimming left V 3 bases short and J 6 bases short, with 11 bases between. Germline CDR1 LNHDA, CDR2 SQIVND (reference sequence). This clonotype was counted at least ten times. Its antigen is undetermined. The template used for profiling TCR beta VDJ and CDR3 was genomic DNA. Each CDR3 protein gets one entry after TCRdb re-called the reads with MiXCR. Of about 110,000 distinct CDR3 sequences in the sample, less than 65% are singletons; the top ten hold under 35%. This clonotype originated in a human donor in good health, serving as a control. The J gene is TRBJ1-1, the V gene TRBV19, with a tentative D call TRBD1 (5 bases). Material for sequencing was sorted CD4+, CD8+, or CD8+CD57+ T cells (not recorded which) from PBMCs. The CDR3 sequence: CASSIRDGSEAFF. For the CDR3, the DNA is TGTGCCAGTAGTATCCGGGACGGCTCTGAAGCTTTCTTT.